A single sample gave rise to the 6 T cell receptor beta chains below, sequenced in a study of T cell changes during pregnancy in multiple sclerosis. TCRdb's table, derived via immunoSEQ multiplex PCR, lists solely in-frame clones and lacks some. Counted here are under 35,000 clones, roughly 91% occurring once; the ten biggest clones make up around 8.6%. This specimen was CD8+ T cells from peripheral blood mononuclear cells, taken before pregnancy. Receptor source: a female donor with multiple sclerosis, enrolled in a pregnancy study.

The genes are TRBV7-2 and TRBJ2-7, with 10 bases fitting TRBD2. Germline CDR1 and CDR2: SGHTA and FQGNSA. Germline trimming cut 3 bases from V and 3 bases from J; bases unmatched to any gene: 2. The CDR3 is made up of 14 amino acids. This CDR3 is CASSFWTSGYEQYF. CDR3 sequence (DNA): TGTGCCAGCAGCTTCTGGACTAGCGGCTACGAGCAGTACTTC.

The genes are TRBV6-4 and TRBJ2-1; 10 bases agree with TRBD2. V shed 0 bases, J shed 5 bases, and the junction held 4 bases outside the gene matches. Germline CDR1 MRHNA, CDR2 SNTAGT. The CDR3 is made up of 16 amino acids. The CDR3 loop reads CASSDSNSGGHNEQFF. CDR3 nucleotides: TGTGCCAGCAGTGACTCGAATAGCGGGGGGCACAATGAGCAGTTCTTC.

The CDR3 loop is CASSPQGGRDTQYF. CDR3 DNA: TGCGCCAGCAGCCCCCAGGGGGGTAGGGATACGCAGTATTTT. The V and J genes are TRBV4-1 and TRBJ2-3, with a possible D match to TRBD1 (7 bases). The V gene lost 4 bases and the J gene lost 6 bases, with 14 bases spanning the gap. CDR3 length: 14 amino acids. Germline V gene sequence: CDR1 MGHRA, CDR2 YSYEKL.

The genes are TRBV30 and TRBJ2-7, with 8 bases fitting TRBD1. This CDR3 spans 16 amino acids. J was trimmed by 5 bases and V by 2 bases; bases with no gene match: 14. Germline V gene lookup returns CDR1 GTSNPN and CDR2 SVGIG (reference sequence). CDR3 bases: TGTGCCTGGAGTTCGCAACCGGGACAGGCCCTCCACGAGCAGTACTTC. It translates to CAWSSQPGQALHEQYF.

The chain is built from TRBV28 and TRBJ2-7; 10 bases are shared with TRBD1. Germline V gene data show CDR1 as MDHEN and CDR2 as SYDVKM. The CDR3 spans 14 residues. The V segment lost 5 bases and the J segment 4 bases; nucleotides outside the gene matches: 5. The CDR3 sequence is CASSLGQGWYEQYF. CDR3 in DNA: TGTGCCAGCAGTCTGGGACAGGGGTGGTACGAGCAGTACTTC.

The chain carries TRBV2 and TRBJ2-3; 7 nucleotides match TRBD2. The CDR3 is 15 amino acids. Trimming at V came to 3 bases and at J to 6 bases, leaving 9 bases not matched to a gene. From germline, CDR1 is SNHLY and CDR2 FYNNEI. The CDR3 sequence: CASSERGFSGDTQYF. As DNA, the CDR3 is TGTGCCAGCAGTGAGCGGGGGTTTAGTGGGGATACGCAGTATTTT.